This entry lists 3 T cell receptor beta chains sequenced from one sample in a study of T cell responses to AZD1222 COVID-19 vaccine. Produced via immunoSEQ multiplex PCR; TCRdb's table is partial and in-frame only. The table lists around 78,000 clones, about 90% of them singletons. The starting material was peripheral blood, obtained on day 0 of MenACWY control vaccination. These receptors originate from an adult in good health.

V gene TRBV27 combines with J gene TRBJ2-4; D is unresolved. V was pared by 4 bases and J by 2 bases, with 12 bases between. In germline, CDR1 is MNHEY, CDR2 SMNVEV (reference sequence). The CDR3 is made up of 15 amino acids. The CDR3 DNA sequence: TGTGCCAGCAGTTCTCAGACCTCAACCAAAAACATTCAGTACTTC. Translating gives CASSSQTSTKNIQYF.

This clone was seen only once. The chain recombines TRBV30 with TRBJ2-5, with TRBD1 as a possible D gene (5 bases). With 4 bases removed from V and 3 bases from J, the gap between germline ends came to 6 bases. The CDR3 is 11 residues long. Germline V gene sequence: CDR1 GTSNPN, CDR2 SVGIG (reference sequence). The CDR3: CAWKTEETQYF. CDR3 DNA: TGTGCCTGGAAGACAGAAGAGACCCAGTACTTC. The variable domain in full, with the rest retrieved from reference TRBV30 and TRBJ2-5, is SQTIHQWPATLVQPVGSPLSLECTVEGTSNPNLYWYRQAAGRGLQLLFYSVGIGQISSEVPQNLSASRPQDRQFILSSKKLLLSDSGFYLCAWKTEETQYFGPGTRLLVL.

The V gene is TRBV19, the J gene TRBJ1-5; 7 bases line up with TRBD1. After removal of 10 bases from V and 3 bases from J, the junction contained 9 bases not matched to a gene. The CDR3 runs to 14 residues. Germline V CDR1 and CDR2: LNHDA, SQIVND (reference sequence). The CDR3 DNA sequence: TGTGCCACCGATGACAGGGCTTTCAATCAGCCCCAGCATTTT. This codes for CATDDRAFNQPQHF.